The present T cell receptor beta chain was sequenced within a study of T-cell reconstitution after alpha-beta-depleted transplantation in children. This CDR3 contains 10 residues. V was shortened by 4 bases and J by 4 bases, with 5 bases between the two germline ends. Germline V lookup: CDR1 DFQATT, CDR2 SNEGSKA (reference sequence). Study results and caveats: Several hundred expanded graft clones reportedly were the source of alpha-beta T cells about two months after transplant. One year post-transplant, T-cell counts and diversity were largely derived from T cells produced anew. Some patients' high day-60 TCRbeta diversity was traced to surviving recipient T cells and thymic progenitors.

As regards this clonotype: Its matching antigen is unknown.

Researchers prepared the TCRbeta library using unique molecular identifiers, the study reports. Via MiXCR, TCRdb re-called the PCR reads, giving one row per CDR3 protein. The table has 80,000 to 100,000 distinct CDR3 sequences, more than 20% seen once. This chain uses TRBV20-1 with TRBJ2-7; D is unresolved. Sequenced material: PBMCs, taken before TCRalphabeta/CD19-depleted stem cell transplant. The clonotype originates from a boy aged 2-15 years with acute lymphoblastic leukemia, due to receive a stem cell transplant. CDR3 in DNA: TGCAGTGCTACTTCTTACGAGCAGTACTTC. It translates to CSATSYEQYF.